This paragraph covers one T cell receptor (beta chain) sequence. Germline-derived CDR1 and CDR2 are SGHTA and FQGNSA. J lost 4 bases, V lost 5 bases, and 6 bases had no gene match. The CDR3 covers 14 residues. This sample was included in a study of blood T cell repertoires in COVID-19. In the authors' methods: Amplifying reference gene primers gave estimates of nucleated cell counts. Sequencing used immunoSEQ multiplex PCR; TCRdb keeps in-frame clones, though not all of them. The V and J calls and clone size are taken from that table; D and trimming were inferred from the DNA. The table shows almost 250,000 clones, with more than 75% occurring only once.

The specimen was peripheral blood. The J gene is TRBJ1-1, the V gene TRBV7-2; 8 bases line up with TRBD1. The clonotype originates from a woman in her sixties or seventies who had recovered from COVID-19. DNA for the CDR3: TGTGCCAGCAGCGTGGACAGGGTACCCACTGAAGCTTTCTTT. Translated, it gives CASSVDRVPTEAFF.